These 15 T cell receptor beta chains share one sample of origin, sequenced in a study of CD8+CD57+ T cells in acquired aplastic anemia. Researchers used genomic DNA as the template to profile TCR beta VDJ and CDR3. Each CDR3 protein is one row after TCRdb ran MiXCR on the reads. The sample records under 200,000 distinct CDR3 sequences, around 40% being singletons. The sequenced sample was sorted CD4+, CD8+, or CD8+CD57+ T cells (not recorded which) from PBMCs. The origin of the receptors is a human donor in good health.

The chain carries TRBV15 and TRBJ2-7; D is ambiguous. Trimming took 0 bases from V and 1 from J, leaving 7 bases between them. The CDR3 totals 14 residues. Germline assignment: CDR1 LNHNV and CDR2 YYDKDF (reference sequence). DNA of the CDR3: TGTGCCACCAGCAGAGATCAGGAGTCCTACGAGCAGTACTTC. It yields the protein CATSRDQESYEQYF.

This clonotype showed up just a few times. The chain uses TRBV5-6 and TRBJ2-2, with D tentatively TRBD2 (6 bases). This CDR3 is built from 15 residues. V was trimmed by 0 bases and J by 6 bases, leaving 12 bases between them. Per the germline V gene, CDR1 is SGHDT and CDR2 is YYEEEE. CDR3 bases: TGTGCCAGCAGCTTGGTAGATCGGGGGTCCGGGGAGCTGTTTTTT. Its translation is CASSLVDRGSGELFF.

With regard to this clonotype: A much larger clone is a single base away; this may be a read error. The chain links TRBV20-1 to TRBJ2-1; perhaps TRBD2 as D (7 bases). The germline gives CDR1 DFQATT, CDR2 SNEGSKA (reference sequence). The CDR3 is 14 residues long. V gave up 8 bases and J gave up 4 bases, with 18 bases separating them. The CDR3 reads CSTGGGAEYNEQFF. CDR3 bases: TGCAGTACTGGAGGGGGGGCCGAGTACAATGAGCAGTTCTTC.

This clonotype was seen a handful of times. The chain joins TRBV18 to TRBJ2-5; 8 nucleotides align to TRBD2. With 3 bases clipped from V and 3 bases from J, the junction kept 15 bases outside the gene matches. CDR1 is KGHSH, CDR2 LQKENI, per germline. CDR3 length: 18 residues. The CDR3 is CASSPPLLAGPGEETQYF. The CDR3 nucleotides are TGTGCCAGCTCACCGCCACTCTTAGCGGGGCCAGGAGAAGAGACCCAGTACTTC. Filled out from reference TRBV18 and TRBJ2-5, the complete variable domain reads NAGVMQNPRHLVRRRGQEARLRCSPMKGHSHVYWYRQLPEEGLKFMVYLQKENIIDESGMPKERFSAEFPKEGPSILRIQQVVRGDSAAYFCASSPPLLAGPGEETQYFGPGTRLLVL.

This clonotype was seen at least ten times. This chain links TRBV12-3 or TRBV12-4 with TRBJ1-2, with D possibly matching TRBD1 (6 bases). There are 14 residues in the CDR3. V was shortened by 6 bases and J by 7 bases, with 18 bases between the two germline ends. This chain's CDR3 is CASRPSGGALGYTF. In DNA, the CDR3 is TGTGCCAGCAGGCCGTCTGGGGGGGCTCTTGGCTACACCTTC.

This clonotype was observed many times. The gene calls are TRBV19 and TRBJ1-1; D is perhaps TRBD1 (5 bases). Germline CDR1 reads LNHDA; CDR2 reads SQIVND (reference sequence). Trimming pared 3 bases from V and 1 base from J, leaving 9 bases between. The CDR3 extends over 14 amino acids. The CDR3 loop is CASSIGAGNTEAFF. For the CDR3, the DNA is TGTGCCAGTAGTATTGGGGCGGGGAACACTGAAGCTTTCTTT.

V and J are TRBV12-3 or TRBV12-4 and TRBJ2-7, with D tentatively TRBD1 (6 bases). The CDR3 has 15 amino acids. Trimming shortened V by 6 bases and J by 8 bases, and 23 bases separated the two germline ends. DNA of the CDR3: TGTGCCAGCAGCCAAGGCGGAGGACAGCAGGCCCAGCAGTACTTC. Encoded protein: CASSQGGGQQAQQYF.

This clonotype was observed a single time. Just one base apart from a much larger clone, this may be a read error. The chain employs TRBV10-1 and TRBJ1-2, with 7 bases fitting TRBD1. CDR1 and CDR2 (germline): WNHNN, SYGVQD (reference sequence). The CDR3 covers 12 residues. This CDR3 is CASRGGGYGHTF. The CDR3 region has the DNA TGTGCCAGCAGGGGGGGAGGCTATGGCCACACCTTC.

This clonotype showed up many times. The rearrangement joins TRBV10-3 to TRBJ2-7, with D possibly TRBD2 on 6 matching bases. This CDR3 region has 14 residues. Trimming left V 6 bases short and J 5 bases short, with 17 bases between. Per germline, CDR1 ENHRY and CDR2 SYGVKD. The CDR3 DNA sequence: TGTGCCATCAGAGGAGGGGCAGGGCTCCACGAGCAGTACTTC. This codes for CAIRGGAGLHEQYF.

This clonotype was counted at least ten times. The V gene is TRBV11-2, the J gene TRBJ2-7; D remains unclear. V lost 1 base and J 9 bases, leaving 13 bases between the germline ends. The CDR3 consists of 13 residues. Germline V gene data show CDR1 as SGHAT and CDR2 as FQNNGV. The CDR3 DNA is TGTGCCAGCAGCTTAGTGGTCGCCCCAACGCAGTACTTC. Translation: CASSLVVAPTQYF.

The sample holds many counts of this clonotype. The V and J genes are TRBV20-1 and TRBJ1-5; 7 bases fit TRBD1. The CDR3 is made up of 12 amino acids. The J segment lost 5 bases and the V segment lost 5 bases, leaving 3 bases of the junction unmatched. In germline, CDR1 is DFQATT, CDR2 SNEGSKA (reference sequence). CDR3: CSAYRGDQPQHF. The CDR3 DNA is TGCAGTGCTTACAGGGGCGATCAGCCCCAGCATTTT.

The chain has TRBV19 and TRBJ1-5; D gene ambiguous. V was shortened by 1 base and J by 3 bases, with 10 bases between the two germline ends. Looked up from germline, CDR1 is LNHDA and CDR2 is SQIVND (reference sequence). The CDR3 runs 15 residues. CDR3 sequence: CASSIVSGSNQPQHF. CDR3 nucleotides: TGTGCCAGTAGTATAGTGTCGGGGTCCAATCAGCCCCAGCATTTT.

The rearrangement links TRBV19 to TRBJ2-1; tentative D call: TRBD1 (5 bases). The CDR3 length is 14 residues. Trimming removed 7 bases from V and 4 bases from J, with 14 bases in between. Per germline, CDR1 LNHDA and CDR2 SQIVND (reference sequence). The CDR3 sequence: CASTYGADYNEQFF. For the CDR3, the DNA is TGTGCCAGTACCTATGGGGCAGATTACAATGAGCAGTTCTTC.

This clonotype came up many times. The rearrangement links TRBV5-1 to TRBJ2-3; D is undetermined. Per germline, CDR1 SGHRS and CDR2 YFSETQ. The CDR3 is 13 amino acids. The germline V and J ends were trimmed by 4 bases and 1 base, with 7 bases remaining between them. The CDR3 sequence: CASSEDGTDTQYF. The CDR3 DNA follows: TGCGCCAGCAGCGAGGACGGCACAGATACGCAGTATTTT.

The chain combines TRBV7-2 with TRBJ2-5; D is perhaps TRBD2 (7 bases). Trimming removed 4 bases at V and 5 bases at J, with 17 bases between. The V gene's germline CDR1 is SGHTA and CDR2 FQGNSA. This CDR3 comprises 15 residues. CDR3 protein: CASSYFGGGQETQYF. CDR3 bases: TGTGCCAGCAGCTATTTTGGGGGGGGGCAGGAGACCCAGTACTTC.